Listed below are T cell receptor beta chains from one sample, sequenced in a study of blood T cell repertoires in COVID-19. Assay: immunoSEQ multiplex PCR; the TCRdb copy retains only in-frame clones and omits some. The table shows about 220,000 clones, with around 82% occurring only once. Sequencing used peripheral blood. These receptors originate from an older woman with acute or convalescent COVID-19. CDR3s include the opening cysteine and the closing phenylalanine or tryptophan. The D gene is left open where the match is weak. Where a row states a size, it is once, few, many or the class of an expanded clone; other rows omit it.

v_call: TRBV7-9; clone_size: few; j_call: TRBJ1-5; d_call: NA; cdr3_aa: CASSPEGNQPQHF; cdr3_nt: TGTGCCAGCAGCCCGGAGGGCAATCAGCCCCAGCATTTT
v_call: TRBV6-7; clone_size: NA; j_call: TRBJ2-7; d_call: NA; cdr3_aa: CASIQSRPGLFEQYF; cdr3_nt: TGTGCCAGCATTCAAAGCAGGCCAGGGCTCTTCGAGCAGTACTTC
v_call: TRBV18; clone_size: few; j_call: TRBJ1-1; d_call: TRBD1; cdr3_aa: CASSPRTGSETEAFF; cdr3_nt: TGTGCCAGCTCACCACGGACAGGGTCGGAAACTGAAGCTTTCTTT
v_call: TRBV10-3; clone_size: NA; j_call: TRBJ1-5; d_call: NA; cdr3_aa: CATGRGNSNQPQHF; cdr3_nt: TGTGCCACGGGGCGGGGGAACAGCAATCAGCCCCAGCATTTT
v_call: TRBV21-1; clone_size: NA; j_call: TRBJ2-2; d_call: NA; cdr3_aa: CASSKSGTGLRENTGELFF; cdr3_nt: TGTGCCAGCAGCAAATCCGGGACAGGGTTAAGGGAGAACACCGGGGAGCTGTTTTTT
v_call: TRBV29-1; clone_size: NA; j_call: TRBJ2-7; d_call: TRBD1; cdr3_aa: CSVEDRATYEQYF; cdr3_nt: TGCAGCGTTGAGGACAGGGCCACCTACGAGCAGTACTTC
v_call: TRBV18; clone_size: NA; j_call: TRBJ1-3; d_call: NA; cdr3_aa: CASSPPGRRSGNTIYF; cdr3_nt: TGTGCCAGCTCACCACCAGGGAGGCGTTCTGGAAACACCATATATTTT
v_call: TRBV5-1; clone_size: NA; j_call: TRBJ1-2; d_call: TRBD1; cdr3_aa: CASRARQGTSGYTF; cdr3_nt: TGCGCCAGCAGAGCCCGACAGGGGACAAGTGGCTACACCTTC
v_call: TRBV24-1; clone_size: once; j_call: TRBJ2-1; d_call: TRBD2; cdr3_aa: CATSDPSGSGGRNEQFF; cdr3_nt: TGTGCCACCAGTGATCCCTCCGGGAGCGGGGGTCGGAATGAGCAGTTCTTC
v_call: TRBV5-1; clone_size: NA; j_call: TRBJ2-3; d_call: NA; cdr3_aa: CASSPSGRDADTQYF; cdr3_nt: TGCGCCAGCAGCCCGTCAGGGCGGGACGCAGATACGCAGTATTTT
v_call: TRBV4-3; clone_size: NA; j_call: TRBJ1-1; d_call: NA; cdr3_aa: CASSLRQNTEAFF; cdr3_nt: TGCGCCAGCAGCCTACGACAGAACACTGAAGCTTTCTTT
v_call: TRBV10-2; clone_size: NA; j_call: TRBJ2-4; d_call: NA; cdr3_aa: CASSAVVTGGDKNIQYF; cdr3_nt: TGCGCCAGCAGTGCCGTCGTAACAGGCGGGGACAAAAACATTCAGTACTTC
v_call: TRBV5-1; clone_size: NA; j_call: TRBJ1-1; d_call: TRBD1; cdr3_aa: CASSVQGARNTEAFF; cdr3_nt: TGCGCCAGCAGCGTCCAGGGGGCGCGGAACACTGAAGCTTTCTTT
v_call: TRBV9; clone_size: NA; j_call: TRBJ2-5; d_call: NA; cdr3_aa: CASSTRGDLTQETQYF; cdr3_nt: TGTGCCAGCAGCACCCGGGGAGACCTGACACAAGAGACCCAGTACTTC
v_call: TRBV2; clone_size: NA; j_call: TRBJ1-1; d_call: NA; cdr3_aa: CASSGGGTEAFF; cdr3_nt: TGTGCCAGCAGCGGTGGAGGCACTGAAGCTTTCTTT
v_call: TRBV5-1; clone_size: NA; j_call: TRBJ2-5; d_call: NA; cdr3_aa: CATSYWGEETQYF; cdr3_nt: TGCGCCACATCGTACTGGGGAGAAGAGACCCAGTACTTC
v_call: TRBV7-9; clone_size: NA; j_call: TRBJ2-5; d_call: TRBD2; cdr3_aa: CASSGIAGGPETQYF; cdr3_nt: TGTGCCAGCAGCGGTATAGCGGGGGGGCCTGAGACCCAGTACTTC
v_call: TRBV18; clone_size: once; j_call: TRBJ2-1; d_call: TRBD1; cdr3_aa: CASSPTQGVSYNEQFF; cdr3_nt: TGTGCCAGCTCGCCCACTCAGGGGGTCTCCTACAATGAGCAGTTCTTC
v_call: TRBV7-8; clone_size: NA; j_call: TRBJ1-5; d_call: TRBD1; cdr3_aa: CASSRGQGDGQPQHF; cdr3_nt: TGTGCCAGCAGCCGAGGACAGGGAGATGGTCAGCCCCAGCATTTT
v_call: TRBV12-3/TRBV12-4; clone_size: few; j_call: TRBJ2-3; d_call: NA; cdr3_aa: CASSRGGDTQYF; cdr3_nt: TGTGCCAGCAGTAGGGGGGGAGATACGCAGTATTTT
v_call: TRBV10-1; clone_size: few; j_call: TRBJ2-7; d_call: TRBD1; cdr3_aa: CASSDQGQAIYEQYF; cdr3_nt: TGCGCCAGCAGCGACCAGGGACAGGCCATCTACGAGCAGTACTTC
v_call: TRBV7-2; clone_size: NA; j_call: TRBJ1-1; d_call: NA; cdr3_aa: CASSPTAQNTEAFF; cdr3_nt: TGTGCCAGCAGCCCGACAGCTCAGAACACTGAAGCTTTCTTT
v_call: TRBV7-2; clone_size: few; j_call: TRBJ2-3; d_call: NA; cdr3_aa: CASSFRVPDTQYF; cdr3_nt: TGTGCCAGCAGCTTCAGGGTCCCAGATACGCAGTATTTT
v_call: TRBV7-2; clone_size: NA; j_call: TRBJ1-6; d_call: TRBD1; cdr3_aa: CASSLAGQGESPLHF; cdr3_nt: TGTGCCAGCAGCTTAGCCGGACAGGGGGAATCCCCCCTCCACTTT
v_call: TRBV12-2; clone_size: medium-sized; j_call: TRBJ2-7; d_call: NA; cdr3_aa: CASRSLRF; cdr3_nt: TGTGCAAGTCGCTCCTTGCGCTTC
v_call: TRBV5-8; clone_size: NA; j_call: TRBJ2-1; d_call: NA; cdr3_aa: CASSLELAPSYNEQFF; cdr3_nt: TGTGCCAGCAGCTTGGAGTTGGCACCGTCCTACAATGAGCAGTTCTTC
v_call: TRBV5-1; clone_size: few; j_call: TRBJ1-2; d_call: TRBD1; cdr3_aa: CASSLSTGTYGYTF; cdr3_nt: TGCGCCAGCAGCTTGTCGACAGGGACCTATGGCTACACCTTC
v_call: TRBV6-2/TRBV6-3; clone_size: NA; j_call: TRBJ1-4; d_call: NA; cdr3_aa: CASSTPKAGREKLFF; cdr3_nt: TGTGCCAGCAGTACGCCGAAGGCAGGGCGTGAAAAACTGTTTTTT
v_call: TRBV6-6; clone_size: NA; j_call: TRBJ2-5; d_call: NA; cdr3_aa: CASSYGGAGETQYF; cdr3_nt: TGTGCCAGCAGTTACGGGGGGGCCGGAGAGACCCAGTACTTC
v_call: TRBV9; clone_size: NA; j_call: TRBJ2-7; d_call: NA; cdr3_aa: CASSVSTSSYEQYF; cdr3_nt: TGTGCCAGCAGCGTCAGTACAAGCTCCTACGAGCAGTACTTC
v_call: TRBV7-3; clone_size: few; j_call: TRBJ2-3; d_call: NA; cdr3_aa: CASSLSGGLTDTQYF; cdr3_nt: TGTGCCAGCAGCTTAAGCGGGGGCCTCACAGATACGCAGTATTTT
v_call: TRBV24-1; clone_size: NA; j_call: TRBJ2-3; d_call: NA; cdr3_aa: CATSRSGTDTQYF; cdr3_nt: TGTGCCACCAGTAGGAGCGGCACAGATACGCAGTATTTT
v_call: TRBV23-1; clone_size: few; j_call: TRBJ1-1; d_call: NA; cdr3_aa: CASSQYPDWEGPNTEAFF; cdr3_nt: TGCGCCAGCAGTCAATACCCTGATTGGGAGGGGCCGAACACTGAAGCTTTCTTT
v_call: TRBV9; clone_size: NA; j_call: TRBJ1-4; d_call: NA; cdr3_aa: CASSVDEAHEKLFF; cdr3_nt: TGTGCCAGCAGCGTAGACGAGGCCCATGAAAAACTGTTTTTT
v_call: TRBV12-3/TRBV12-4; clone_size: once; j_call: TRBJ1-2; d_call: NA; cdr3_aa: CASSPRQWYGYTF; cdr3_nt: TGTGCCAGCAGTCCCCGACAATGGTATGGCTACACCTTC
v_call: TRBV12-3/TRBV12-4; clone_size: NA; j_call: TRBJ1-2; d_call: NA; cdr3_aa: CASSSSGYGYTF; cdr3_nt: TGTGCCAGCAGTTCCAGCGGGTACGGCTACACCTTC
v_call: TRBV5-4; clone_size: NA; j_call: TRBJ2-3; d_call: NA; cdr3_aa: CASSPEQTDTQYF; cdr3_nt: TGTGCCAGCAGCCCCGAACAAACAGATACGCAGTATTTT
v_call: TRBV19; clone_size: NA; j_call: TRBJ1-2; d_call: NA; cdr3_aa: CASSIAPGGDDGYTF; cdr3_nt: TGTGCCAGTAGTATAGCTCCGGGAGGGGACGATGGCTACACCTTC
v_call: TRBV2; clone_size: NA; j_call: TRBJ1-6; d_call: TRBD1; cdr3_aa: CASKGTGDNSPLHF; cdr3_nt: TGTGCCAGCAAAGGGACAGGGGATAATTCACCCCTCCACTTT
v_call: TRBV7-7; clone_size: NA; j_call: TRBJ2-2; d_call: TRBD2; cdr3_aa: CASSFDLSGRGNTGELFF; cdr3_nt: TGTGCCAGCAGCTTTGATCTGAGCGGGAGGGGGAACACCGGGGAGCTGTTTTTT